This entry describes one T cell receptor beta chain. The authors' processing: Reference gene primer amplification yielded estimated nucleated cell counts. The protocol was immunoSEQ multiplex PCR, while the TCRdb copy is restricted to in-frame clones and leaves out a portion. V and J calls and clone size come straight from that table; D and trimming were deduced from the DNA. The sample has fewer than 200,000 clones; around 78% are singletons. The record originates from a study of blood T cell repertoires in COVID-19. Background on the study: Material from acute and convalescent COVID-19 was sourced from the United States, Italy and Spain.

Those enrolled, adults aged about 18 to 89 years, came from about two dozen US areas. Recovered status in Cohort 3 required two negative PCRs, clearance, or symptom resolution. The TCR sequence derives from a woman aged 45-60 years who had recovered from COVID-19. The material sequenced was PBMCs or T cells enriched from blood (not recorded which).

This chain's CDR3 is CASSVMGPDTQYF. CDR3 coding DNA: TGCGCCAGCAGTGTTATGGGGCCAGATACGCAGTATTTT. V usage is TRBV5-1 and J usage is TRBJ2-3; D may be TRBD1 (5 bases). The CDR3 has 13 amino acids. Trimming left V 5 bases short and J 4 bases short, with 11 bases between. The germline gives CDR1 SGHRS, CDR2 YFSETQ.